A single sample gave rise to the 21 T cell receptor beta chains below, sequenced in a study of cytomegalovirus exposure and HLA in healthy donors. PCR used 60 Vbeta primers and 13 Jbeta primers. TCRdb's table, derived via immunoSEQ multiplex PCR, lists solely in-frame clones and lacks some. The table lists 150,000 to 200,000 clones, 70% to 90% of them singletons. The material sequenced was PBMCs. The source is a young man in good health and CMV-seropositive.

The CDR3 region is CASSPARTVEKLFF. In DNA form, the CDR3 reads TGTGCCAGCAGCCCGGCCAGGACAGTCGAAAAACTGTTTTTT. The chain has TRBV7-2 and TRBJ1-4; D is perhaps TRBD1 (6 bases). Trimming stripped 5 bases from V and 8 bases from J, with 15 bases between. Germline CDR1 is SGHTA and CDR2 is FQGNSA. The CDR3 runs 14 residues.

V and J are TRBV2 and TRBJ1-2, with D tentatively TRBD1 (6 bases). The V end was cut by 5 bases, the J end by 8 bases, with 18 bases between. Per the germline V gene, CDR1 is SNHLY and CDR2 is FYNNEI. This CDR3 has 14 residues. CDR3 bases: TGTGCCAGCAGTCCCGGGACACAAAATCGGGGCTACACCTTC. Its protein product is CASSPGTQNRGYTF.

This chain links TRBV29-1 with TRBJ1-1; tentatively, D is TRBD1 (5 bases). The CDR3 consists of 12 residues. The ends were cut back, 7 bases at V and 3 bases at J, with 12 bases in the middle. CDR1 is SQVTM, CDR2 ANQGSEA, per germline. The DNA for the CDR3 is TGCAGCGCCCCAGGGCTCTACACTGAAGCTTTCTTT. Protein: CSAPGLYTEAFF. The whole variable domain, filled in from reference TRBV29-1 and TRBJ1-1, reads SAVISQKPSRDICQRGTSLTIQCQVDSQVTMMFWYRQQPGQSLTLIATANQGSEATYESGFVIDKFPISRPNLTFSTLTVSNMSPEDSSIYLCSAPGLYTEAFFGQGTRLTVV.

The rearrangement uses TRBV27 and TRBJ2-2, with D possibly being TRBD2 (6 bases). The germline gives CDR1 MNHEY, CDR2 SMNVEV (reference sequence). The CDR3 sequence is 14 residues long. The V end lost 0 bases, the J end lost 5 bases, and 7 bases lay between the germline ends. CDR3 nucleotides: TGTGCCAGCAGTTTATCCGGGGGAACCGGGGAGCTGTTTTTT. It specifies CASSLSGGTGELFF.

This clone was seen only a few times. V usage is TRBV4-3 and J usage is TRBJ2-1; 10 nucleotides match TRBD2. Germline values: CDR1 LGHNA, CDR2 YSLEER. Trimming cost V 0 bases and J 8 bases; bases outside gene matches: 7. The CDR3 is made up of 16 amino acids. Written as DNA, the CDR3 is TGCGCCAGCAGCCAAGATCGGACTAGCGGATCGCATGAGCAGTTCTTC. The encoded protein is CASSQDRTSGSHEQFF.

The sample holds one count of this clone. This chain joins TRBV13 and TRBJ2-5, with 7 bases fitting TRBD2. V lost 4 bases, J lost 5 bases, and 7 bases stayed unmatched. Germline V gives CDR1 PRHDT, CDR2 FYEKMQ (reference sequence). The CDR3 extends over 14 amino acids. This CDR3 reads CASSSFGLGETQYF. CDR3 DNA: TGTGCCAGCAGCTCATTCGGACTAGGGGAGACCCAGTACTTC.

The rearrangement links TRBV10-3 to TRBJ2-2, with a tentative D call TRBD1 (6 bases). Deletions cut 4 bases from V and 1 base from J, with 13 bases between. The germline gives CDR1 ENHRY, CDR2 SYGVKD. The CDR3 loop spans 16 amino acids. The chain's CDR3 is CAISGPLTGNTGELFF. The CDR3 bases are TGTGCCATCAGTGGGCCGTTGACAGGGAACACCGGGGAGCTGTTTTTT.

The chain combines TRBV19 with TRBJ2-5, with D perhaps matching TRBD2 (6 bases). V lost 7 bases, J lost 5 bases, and 20 bases lay in between. The V gene's germline CDR1 is LNHDA and CDR2 SQIVND (reference sequence). The CDR3 loop spans 15 amino acids. The DNA for the CDR3 is TGTGCCAGTAACCCACGGCAGGGTGGGGGGGAGACCCAGTACTTC. This encodes CASNPRQGGGETQYF. The full variable domain, its missing parts supplied by reference TRBV19 and TRBJ2-5, is DGGITQSPKYLFRKEGQNVTLSCEQNLNHDAMYWYRQDPGQGLRLIYYSQIVNDFQKGDIAEGYSVSREKKESFPLTVTSAQKNPTAFYLCASNPRQGGGETQYFGPGTRLLVL.

V gene TRBV7-2 combines with J gene TRBJ2-7; TRBD1 aligns across 8 bases. There are 14 residues in the CDR3. Germline values: CDR1 SGHTA, CDR2 FQGNSA. The ends lost 4 bases at V and 3 bases at J; junction bases unmatched: 5. The CDR3 DNA reads TGTGCCAGCAGCTACTCGACAGGGGACTACGAGCAGTACTTC. It is translated as CASSYSTGDYEQYF. The full variable domain, completed using reference TRBV7-2 and TRBJ2-7, is GAGVSQSPSNKVTEKGKDVELRCDPISGHTALYWYRQSLGQGLEFLIYFQGNSAPDKSGLPSDRFSAERTGGSVSTLTIQRTQQEDSAVYLCASSYSTGDYEQYFGPGTRLTVT.

The genes are TRBV7-2 and TRBJ1-5; TRBD1 might be the D (6 bases). V lost 4 bases to trimming and J lost 9 bases, with 13 bases between them. The CDR3 length is 13 residues. The germline V gene has CDR1 SGHTA and CDR2 FQGNSA. The CDR3 DNA is TGTGCCAGCAGCTCGGGACAACCTGGGCCCCAGCATTTT. It specifies CASSSGQPGPQHF.

This clone is a singleton in its sample. The rearrangement uses TRBV2 and TRBJ1-6; possible D gene TRBD1, 6 bases. The CDR3 has 13 amino acids. Germline CDR1 reads SNHLY; CDR2 reads FYNNEI. Trimming stripped 6 bases from V and 9 bases from J, with 12 bases between. CDR3 in DNA: TGTGCCAGCAGCGCCCAGGGGATTTCACCCCTCCACTTT. This encodes CASSAQGISPLHF.

The gene calls are TRBV4-1 and TRBJ1-2; D unclear. Germline lookup yields CDR1 MGHRA and CDR2 YSYEKL. The CDR3 has 15 residues. The ends were cut back, 3 bases at V and 3 bases at J, with 14 bases in the middle. The CDR3: CASSQGGGLDYGYTF. Here the CDR3 DNA reads TGCGCCAGCAGCCAGGGTGGCGGATTGGACTATGGCTACACCTTC.

This clone has a single count. V and J are TRBV7-7 and TRBJ2-3, with 7 bases that match TRBD2. V trimming: 5 bases; J trimming: 2 bases; junction bases outside the gene matches: 13. Germline V CDR1 and CDR2: SSHAT, FNYEAQ (reference sequence). This CDR3 region has 17 residues. The DNA of the CDR3 is TGTGCCAGCAGCCCCTTTCAAGCGGGACTCTCCACAGATACGCAGTATTTT. Encoded protein: CASSPFQAGLSTDTQYF.

This sequence joins TRBV7-2 and TRBJ2-7, with 7 bases matching TRBD1. The CDR3 consists of 14 residues. Germline assignment: CDR1 SGHTA and CDR2 FQGNSA. The V and J ends lost 0 bases and 3 bases, in that order; junction bases with no gene match: 2. The chain's CDR3 is CASSLATGVYEQYF. As DNA, the CDR3 is TGTGCCAGCAGCTTAGCCACAGGGGTCTACGAGCAGTACTTC.

This chain uses TRBV7-9 with TRBJ2-1, with D tentatively TRBD2 (5 bases). Germline-derived CDR1 and CDR2 are SEHNR and FQNEAQ (reference sequence). This CDR3 spans 15 amino acids. Trimming cost V 5 bases and J 3 bases, with 14 bases left between them. CDR3 in amino acids: CASSVPGSYYNEQFF. CDR3 nucleotides: TGTGCCAGCAGCGTCCCGGGATCTTACTACAATGAGCAGTTCTTC.

This rearrangement joins TRBV30 to TRBJ2-1; 9 nucleotides match TRBD1. Germline values: CDR1 GTSNPN, CDR2 SVGIG (reference sequence). The CDR3 has 15 residues. Trimming at V came to 5 bases and at J to 0 bases, leaving 5 bases not matched to a gene. CDR3 sequence reads: CAWEQGASSYNEQFF. The CDR3 region has the DNA TGTGCCTGGGAACAGGGGGCGAGCTCCTACAATGAGCAGTTCTTC. Full variable domain (missing parts from reference TRBV30 and TRBJ2-1): SQTIHQWPATLVQPVGSPLSLECTVEGTSNPNLYWYRQAAGRGLQLLFYSVGIGQISSEVPQNLSASRPQDRQFILSSKKLLLSDSGFYLCAWEQGASSYNEQFFGPGTRLTVL.

The chain is built from TRBV5-4 and TRBJ2-5; D unresolved. The DNA matches TRBJ2-7 better at its end, which makes the J call doubtful. Looked up from germline, CDR1 is SGHNT and CDR2 is YYREEE (reference sequence). The CDR3 is 16 amino acids. In nucleotides, the CDR3 is TGTGCCAGCAGCTTGGAGCAAAACAGTCCCACCTACGAGCAGTACTTC. This gives the protein CASSLEQNSPTYEQYF.

This clone has more than one count but fewer than ten. The chain uses TRBV5-1 and TRBJ2-1, with D maybe TRBD2 (7 bases). The V gene lost 5 bases and the J gene lost 2 bases, with 14 bases spanning the gap. Germline values: CDR1 SGHRS, CDR2 YFSETQ. The CDR3 is 15 amino acids. The CDR3 bases are TGCGCCAGCAGGACTGGGGGGGCGGCCTACAATGAGCAGTTCTTC. Protein product: CASRTGGAAYNEQFF.

The chain joins TRBV7-6 to TRBJ2-5; tentatively, D is TRBD2 (6 bases). Trimming took 0 bases from V and 1 from J, leaving 12 bases between them. The CDR3 sequence is 16 residues long. The V gene's germline CDR1 is SGHVS and CDR2 FNYEAQ. The CDR3 sequence is CASSLAIARGQETQYF. For the CDR3, the DNA is TGTGCCAGCAGCTTAGCTATAGCGCGGGGCCAAGAGACCCAGTACTTC.

This chain joins TRBV30 and TRBJ2-5, with 8 bases lining up with TRBD1. J gave up 11 bases and V 4 bases, and 12 bases lay outside the gene matches. The germline V gene has CDR1 GTSNPN and CDR2 SVGIG (reference sequence). The CDR3 is 13 residues long. CDR3 amino acids: CAWTSGQGRGQYF. The CDR3 region has the DNA TGTGCCTGGACCTCAGGACAGGGAAGGGGGCAGTACTTC.

For this clone: At one of its ends the junction is not consistent with the germline gene, which may arise from a read error. The gene calls are TRBV7-9 and TRBJ1-1, with 7 bases aligning to TRBD1. Germline V lookup: CDR1 SEHNR, CDR2 FQNEAQ (reference sequence). The CDR3 contains 12 residues. Written as DNA, the CDR3 is TGTGCCGGCAGCGGGGACAGAGCGGAATCTTTCTTT. It codes for CAGSGDRAESFF.